This is a list of T cell receptor beta chains from one sample in a study of shared clonotypes between healthy human individuals. Here immunoSEQ multiplex PCR was the method, and the copy in TCRdb shows in-frame clones only, minus some. The sample yields around 2.5 million clones, approximately 93% seen once. Source material: naive CD4+ T cells from PBMCs. The receptors stem from a man aged 18 to 35 in good health. Some clones in this sample may be carry-over from other donors' samples. CDR3s leave out the opening cysteine and the closing phenylalanine or tryptophan. The D gene is left open where the match is weak.

d_gene	len	v_gene	j_gene	CDR3aa
NA	13	TRBV9	TRBJ2-7	ASSLSEGGGLEQY
TRBD1	14	TRBV4-3	TRBJ2-2	ASSQGMGQGAGELF
NA	12	TRBV5-4	TRBJ1-2	ASSPGRIPYGYT
NA	13	TRBV28	NA	ASSLGGADSYEQY
NA	13	TRBV18	TRBJ2-3	ASSPPFRSTDTQY
TRBD2	10	TRBV6-5	TRBJ2-3	ASRPPSGTQY
TRBD1	17	TRBV27	TRBJ1-5	ASSPDNKGQRSGNQPQH
NA	12	TRBV4-2	TRBJ2-1	ASSPALLYNEQF
NA	9	TRBV20-1	TRBJ1-2	GGQNYYGYT
NA	11	TRBV9	TRBJ2-3	ASNLLGTDTQY
NA	11	TRBV7-9	TRBJ1-2	ASSLEIGYGYT
TRBD2	11	TRBV5-6	TRBJ2-1	ASSLYGRNEQF
TRBD1	13	TRBV5-1	TRBJ2-2	ASSLESQGAGELF
TRBD2	15	TRBV7-9	TRBJ2-3	ASSLPRASGRTDTQY
NA	13	TRBV5-5	TRBJ1-5	ASSLVPGGDQPQH
TRBD2	13	TRBV29-1	TRBJ2-1	SVIRGLAAYNEQF
TRBD2	14	TRBV7-2	TRBJ2-3	ASSLVRTSLTDTQY
NA	13	TRBV5-4	TRBJ1-2	ASSLGALGNYGYT
NA	11	TRBV6-1	TRBJ2-1	ASRLTGYNEQF
NA	11	TRBV5-1	TRBJ2-2	ASSSSDTGELF
NA	14	TRBV30	TRBJ1-6	AWRRGSHSYNSPLH
TRBD2	13	TRBV11-3	TRBJ2-1	ASSLGLAGSDEQF
NA	10	TRBV2	TRBJ1-2	ASRTVNYGYT
TRBD1	11	TRBV27	TRBJ2-7	ASSRQGTYEQY
TRBD2	12	TRBV6-5	TRBJ2-5	ATGLAGRWETQY
TRBD1	10	TRBV28	TRBJ1-1	ASSYQTGEAF
TRBD1	14	TRBV5-1	TRBJ2-7	ASSPNGQVNRREQY
NA	13	TRBV6-5	TRBJ1-1	ASSYFSGSMGGAF
NA	11	TRBV9	TRBJ2-5	ASSVGPQETQY
TRBD1	14	TRBV4-3	TRBJ2-3	ASSLAFRGSTDTQY
TRBD1	13	TRBV6-5	TRBJ1-4	ASSAWTGETEKLF
NA	13	TRBV28	TRBJ2-1	ASSAGGGGVDEQF
NA	9	TRBV28	TRBJ1-2	ASSLGDGYT
NA	10	TRBV29-1	TRBJ1-1	SVGGEGTEAF
NA	9	TRBV20-1	TRBJ1-6	SAPDGSPLH
TRBD1	12	TRBV7-3	TRBJ2-3	ASSLGTGTDTQY
NA	10	TRBV30	TRBJ1-5	ASKGRNQPQH
NA	13	TRBV10-3	TRBJ1-5	AISGDLGDNQPQH
NA	12	TRBV29-1	TRBJ2-6	SVGGGQRANVLT
NA	14	TRBV5-1	TRBJ2-6	ASSQTGLGGANVLT
NA	10	TRBV5-5	TRBJ2-7	ASSLSGSEQY
NA	15	TRBV2	TRBJ1-6	ASLGHAGSSYNSPLH
TRBD1	11	TRBV7-2	TRBJ1-1	ASSPDLGTGAF
NA	11	TRBV28	TRBJ1-5	ASSLTGNQPQH
NA	12	TRBV7-3	TRBJ2-3	ASSPGTSADTQY
TRBD2	13	TRBV2	TRBJ2-7	ASSSGLAGTYEQY
NA	12	TRBV9	TRBJ2-7	ASSVEAMGSEQY
NA	11	TRBV10-3	TRBJ2-1	AISESRGNEQF
NA	14	TRBV28	TRBJ1-1	ASSAAGAGHFTEAF
NA	15	TRBV6-1	TRBJ1-2	ASSGGSLEGRRYGYT